This T cell receptor beta chain was documented in a study of human T cells and chemical hapten exposure. Documented time point: patch test 2, 6 weeks after DPC sensitization. Described treatment: therapeutic diphenylcyclopropenone sensitization with weekly scalp DPC. This clonotype was counted only a few times. MiXCR, run by TCRdb on the RACE reads, gives a single entry per CDR3 protein. The table includes around 75,000 distinct CDR3 sequences, 10% detected once. The origin of this receptor is a woman aged 50 to 60 with alopecia areata. Some clones in this sample may be carry-over from other donors' samples. This specimen was whole blood, taken in connection with sensitization to the hapten diphenylcyclopropenone (DPC).

CDR3 protein: CASSLRAGGLDGELFF. The DNA of the CDR3 is TGTGCCAGCAGTTTAAGGGCGGGAGGATTGGACGGGGAGCTGTTTTTT. The chain joins TRBV12-3 or TRBV12-4 to TRBJ2-2; 8 nucleotides agree with TRBD2. CDR3 length: 16 amino acids. The J segment lost 7 bases and the V segment lost 2 bases, leaving 9 bases of the junction unmatched.